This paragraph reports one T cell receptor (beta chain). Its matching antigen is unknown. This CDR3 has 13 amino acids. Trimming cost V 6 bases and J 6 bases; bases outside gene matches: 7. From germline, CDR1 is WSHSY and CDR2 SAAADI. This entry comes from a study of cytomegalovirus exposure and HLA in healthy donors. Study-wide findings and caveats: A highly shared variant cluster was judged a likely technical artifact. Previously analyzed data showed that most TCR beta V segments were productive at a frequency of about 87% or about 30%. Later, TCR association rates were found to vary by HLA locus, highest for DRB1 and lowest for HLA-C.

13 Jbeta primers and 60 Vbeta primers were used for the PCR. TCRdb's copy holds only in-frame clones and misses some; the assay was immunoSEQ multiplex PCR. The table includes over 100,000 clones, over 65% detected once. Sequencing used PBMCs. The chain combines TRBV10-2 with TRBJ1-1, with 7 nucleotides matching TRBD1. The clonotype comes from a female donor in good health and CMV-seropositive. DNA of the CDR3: TGCGCCAGCAGCCTTAGACAGGGAGCTGAAGCTTTCTTT. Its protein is CASSLRQGAEAFF.